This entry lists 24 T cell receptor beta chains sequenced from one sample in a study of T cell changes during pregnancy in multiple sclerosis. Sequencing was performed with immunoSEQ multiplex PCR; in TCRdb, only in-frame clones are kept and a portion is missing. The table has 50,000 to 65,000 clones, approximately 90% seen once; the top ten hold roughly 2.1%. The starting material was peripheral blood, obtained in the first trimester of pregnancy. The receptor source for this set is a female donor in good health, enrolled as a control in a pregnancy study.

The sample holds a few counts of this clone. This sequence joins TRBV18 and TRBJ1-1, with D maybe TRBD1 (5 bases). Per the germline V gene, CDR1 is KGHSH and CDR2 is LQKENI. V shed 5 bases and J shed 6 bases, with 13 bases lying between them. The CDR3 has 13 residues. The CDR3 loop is CASSGTREAEAFF. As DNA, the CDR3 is TGTGCCAGCTCAGGGACCCGGGAGGCTGAAGCTTTCTTT.

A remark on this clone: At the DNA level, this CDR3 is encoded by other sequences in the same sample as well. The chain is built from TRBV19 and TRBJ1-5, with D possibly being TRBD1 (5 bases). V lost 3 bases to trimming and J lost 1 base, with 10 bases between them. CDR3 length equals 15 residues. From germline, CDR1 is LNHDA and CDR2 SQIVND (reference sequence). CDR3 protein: CASSMGGRSNQPQHF. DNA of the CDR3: TGTGCCAGTAGTATGGGGGGAAGGAGCAATCAGCCCCAGCATTTT.

The CDR3 loop reads CASSPRVYAEKLFF. The CDR3 nucleotides are TGTGCCAGCAGTCCTCGGGTATACGCTGAAAAACTGTTTTTT. This chain joins TRBV2 and TRBJ1-4; no firm D call. The CDR3 is 14 residues long. CDR1 SNHLY and CDR2 FYNNEI come from the germline V gene. Trimming shortened V by 5 bases and J by 7 bases, and 14 bases separated the two germline ends. Variable domain in full (rest from reference TRBV2 and TRBJ1-4): EPEVTQTPSHQVTQMGQEVILRCVPISNHLYFYWYRQILGQKVEFLVSFYNNEISEKSEIFDDQFSVERPDGSNFTLKIRSTKLEDSAMYFCASSPRVYAEKLFFGSGTQLSVL.

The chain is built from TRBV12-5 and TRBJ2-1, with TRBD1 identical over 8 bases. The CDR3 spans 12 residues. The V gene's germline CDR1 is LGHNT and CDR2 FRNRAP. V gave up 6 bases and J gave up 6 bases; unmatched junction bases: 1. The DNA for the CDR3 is TGTGCTAGTGGCGGACAGGGCAATGAGCAGTTCTTC. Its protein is CASGGQGNEQFF.

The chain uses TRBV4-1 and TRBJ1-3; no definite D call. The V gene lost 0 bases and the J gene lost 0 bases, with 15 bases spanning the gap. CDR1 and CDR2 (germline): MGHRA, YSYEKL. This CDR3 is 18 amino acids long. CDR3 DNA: TGCGCCAGCAGCCAAGAATCGGCGGTGTCGAGCTCTGGAAACACCATATATTTT. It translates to CASSQESAVSSSGNTIYF.

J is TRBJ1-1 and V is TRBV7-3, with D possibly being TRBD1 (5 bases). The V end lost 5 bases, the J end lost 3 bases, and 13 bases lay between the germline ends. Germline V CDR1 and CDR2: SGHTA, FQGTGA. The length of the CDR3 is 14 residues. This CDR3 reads CASSLSGWDTEAFF. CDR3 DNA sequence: TGTGCCAGCAGCCTGTCAGGGTGGGACACTGAAGCTTTCTTT.

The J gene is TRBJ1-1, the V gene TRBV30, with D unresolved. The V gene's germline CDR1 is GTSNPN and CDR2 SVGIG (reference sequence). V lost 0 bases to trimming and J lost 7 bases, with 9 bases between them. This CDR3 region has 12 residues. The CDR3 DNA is TGTGCCTGGAGTGTATCAGGATTTGAAGCTTTCTTT. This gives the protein CAWSVSGFEAFF.

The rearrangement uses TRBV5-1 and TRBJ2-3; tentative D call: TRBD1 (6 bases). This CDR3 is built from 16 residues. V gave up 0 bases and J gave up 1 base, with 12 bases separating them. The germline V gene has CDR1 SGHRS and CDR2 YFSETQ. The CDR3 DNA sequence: TGCGCCAGCAGCTTGGCAGACAGGTGGGGCACAGATACGCAGTATTTT. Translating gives CASSLADRWGTDTQYF. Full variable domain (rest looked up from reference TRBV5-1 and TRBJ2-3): KAGVTQTPRYLIKTRGQQVTLSCSPISGHRSVSWYQQTPGQGLQFLFEYFSETQRNKGNFPGRFSGRQFSNSRSEMNVSTLELGDSALYLCASSLADRWGTDTQYFGPGTRLTVL.

CDR3 in amino acids: CASSLRQMEEKLFF. CDR3 nucleotides: TGTGCCAGCAGTTTAAGGCAGATGGAGGAAAAACTGTTTTTT. V usage is TRBV28 and J usage is TRBJ1-4; unclear D gene. The length of the CDR3 is 14 residues. CDR1 and CDR2 (germline): MDHEN, SYDVKM. Deletions cut 2 bases from V and 8 bases from J, with 12 bases between.

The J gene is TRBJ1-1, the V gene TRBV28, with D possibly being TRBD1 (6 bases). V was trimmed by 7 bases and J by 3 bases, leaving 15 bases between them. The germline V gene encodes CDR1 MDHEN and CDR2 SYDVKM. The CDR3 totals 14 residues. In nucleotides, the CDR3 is TGTGCCAGCATTACAGGGACCTATTACACTGAAGCTTTCTTT. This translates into CASITGTYYTEAFF. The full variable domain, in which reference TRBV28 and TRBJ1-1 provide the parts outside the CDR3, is DVKVTQSSRYLVKRTGEKVFLECVQDMDHENMFWYRQDPGLGLRLIYFSYDVKMKEKGDIPEGYSVSREKKERFSLILESASTNQTSMYLCASITGTYYTEAFFGQGTRLTVV.

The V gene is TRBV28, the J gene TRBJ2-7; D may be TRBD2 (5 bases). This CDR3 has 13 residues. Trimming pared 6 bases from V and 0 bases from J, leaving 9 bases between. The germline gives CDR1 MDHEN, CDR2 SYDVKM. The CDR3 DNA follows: TGTGCCAGCAGCCCAGGACTCTCCTACGAGCAGTACTTC. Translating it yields CASSPGLSYEQYF.

The CDR3 here is CASSYRGDGDTQYF. In DNA, the CDR3 is TGTGCCAGCAGTTACCGGGGGGACGGGGATACGCAGTATTTT. The rearrangement links TRBV6-6 to TRBJ2-3; TRBD2 matches 7 bases. The V gene's germline CDR1 is MNHNY and CDR2 SVGAGI (reference sequence). With V trimmed by 2 bases and J by 6 bases, 5 bases remained unmatched. CDR3 length: 14 residues.

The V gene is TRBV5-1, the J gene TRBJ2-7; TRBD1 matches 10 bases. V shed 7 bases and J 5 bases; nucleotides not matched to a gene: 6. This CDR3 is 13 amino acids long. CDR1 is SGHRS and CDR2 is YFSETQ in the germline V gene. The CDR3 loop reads CASGATGGDEQYF. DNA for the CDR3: TGCGCCAGCGGGGCGACAGGGGGCGACGAGCAGTACTTC.

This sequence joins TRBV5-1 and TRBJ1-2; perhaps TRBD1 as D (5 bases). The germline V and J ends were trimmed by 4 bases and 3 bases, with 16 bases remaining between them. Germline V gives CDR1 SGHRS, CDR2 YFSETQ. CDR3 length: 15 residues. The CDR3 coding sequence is TGCGCCAGCAGCCGGAGCAGGGCTGGGGACTATGGCTACACCTTC. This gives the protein CASSRSRAGDYGYTF.

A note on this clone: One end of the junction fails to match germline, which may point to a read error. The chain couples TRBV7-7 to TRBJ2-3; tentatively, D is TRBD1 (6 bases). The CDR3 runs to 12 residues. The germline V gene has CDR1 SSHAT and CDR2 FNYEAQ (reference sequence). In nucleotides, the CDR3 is TGTGCTAGCAGTTCAGGGGCAGATACGCAGTATTTT. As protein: CASSSGADTQYF.

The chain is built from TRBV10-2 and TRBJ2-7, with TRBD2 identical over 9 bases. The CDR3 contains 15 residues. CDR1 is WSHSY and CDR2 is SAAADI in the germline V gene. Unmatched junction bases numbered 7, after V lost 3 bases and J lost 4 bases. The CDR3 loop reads CASSEGRAGGYEQYF. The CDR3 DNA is TGCGCCAGCAGTGAAGGTCGAGCGGGGGGTTACGAGCAGTACTTC.

The CDR3 coding sequence is TGTGCCAGCAGTGGGGGGCGGGCAGGGGCCGAGCAGTACTTC. Translating gives CASSGGRAGAEQYF. This chain uses TRBV2 with TRBJ2-7, with D possibly being TRBD1 (6 bases). In germline, CDR1 is SNHLY, CDR2 FYNNEI. V was shortened by 4 bases and J by 6 bases, with 16 bases between the two germline ends. The CDR3 is 14 amino acids.

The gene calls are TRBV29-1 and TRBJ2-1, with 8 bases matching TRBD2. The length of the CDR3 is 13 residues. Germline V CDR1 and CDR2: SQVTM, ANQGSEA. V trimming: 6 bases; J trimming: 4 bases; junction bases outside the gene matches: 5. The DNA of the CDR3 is TGCAGCGTGGGATCTAGCGGGTACAATGAGCAGTTCTTC. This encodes CSVGSSGYNEQFF.

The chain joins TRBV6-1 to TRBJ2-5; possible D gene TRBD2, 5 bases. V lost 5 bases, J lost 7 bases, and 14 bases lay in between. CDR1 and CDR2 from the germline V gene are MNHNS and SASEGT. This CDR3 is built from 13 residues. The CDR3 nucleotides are TGTGCCAGCAGTAGCGGACCTAAGGGGACCCAGTACTTC. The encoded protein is CASSSGPKGTQYF.

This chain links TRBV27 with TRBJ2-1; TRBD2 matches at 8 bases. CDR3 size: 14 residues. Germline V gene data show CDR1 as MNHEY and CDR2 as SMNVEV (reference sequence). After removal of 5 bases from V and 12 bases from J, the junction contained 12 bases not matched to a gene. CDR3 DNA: TGTGCCAGCAGTCCTCAAGGAGCGGGAGAGGGGCAGTTCTTC. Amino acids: CASSPQGAGEGQFF.

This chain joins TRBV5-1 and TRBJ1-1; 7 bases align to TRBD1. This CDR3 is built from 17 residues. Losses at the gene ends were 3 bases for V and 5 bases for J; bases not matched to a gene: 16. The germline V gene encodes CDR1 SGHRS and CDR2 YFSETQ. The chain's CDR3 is CASSSDRSRVRGTEAFF. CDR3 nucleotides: TGCGCCAGCAGCTCGGACAGGAGTAGGGTTCGAGGGACTGAAGCTTTCTTT.

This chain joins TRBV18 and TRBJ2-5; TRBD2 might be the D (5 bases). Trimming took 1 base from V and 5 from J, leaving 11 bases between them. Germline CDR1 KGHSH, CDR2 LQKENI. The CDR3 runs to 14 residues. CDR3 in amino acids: CASSPQDGEETQYF. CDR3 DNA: TGTGCCAGCTCACCACAGGACGGGGAGGAGACCCAGTACTTC.

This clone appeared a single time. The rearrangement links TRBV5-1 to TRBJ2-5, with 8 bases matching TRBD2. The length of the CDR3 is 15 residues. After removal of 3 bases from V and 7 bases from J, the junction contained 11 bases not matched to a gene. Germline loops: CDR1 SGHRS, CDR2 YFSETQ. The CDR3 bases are TGCGCCAGCAGCTCTAAGGCGGGGGGCCCGCGGACCCAGTACTTC. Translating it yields CASSSKAGGPRTQYF.

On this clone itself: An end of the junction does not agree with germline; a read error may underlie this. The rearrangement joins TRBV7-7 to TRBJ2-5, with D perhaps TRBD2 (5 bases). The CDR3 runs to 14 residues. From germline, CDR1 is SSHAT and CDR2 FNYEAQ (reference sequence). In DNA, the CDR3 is TGTGCTAGCAGCAACCTAGCCCCCCAAGAGACCCAGTACTTC. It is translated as CASSNLAPQETQYF.